Below, one TCR beta chain is given with its context. This table comes from immunoSEQ multiplex PCR, and its TCRdb copy is limited to in-frame clones, with some not included. The data hold roughly 200,000 clones, with 70% to 90% observed a single time. CDR3 length: 12 amino acids. Trimming cost V 3 bases and J 7 bases, with 10 bases left between them. Germline V gene sequence: CDR1 GTSNPN, CDR2 SVGIG (reference sequence). This specimen comes from a study of blood T cell repertoires in COVID-19. Study in general: The analysed material was cDNA or gDNA that came from T cells, B-cell-depleted T cells, or PBMCs.

The sequencing input was peripheral blood. This rearrangement joins TRBV30 to TRBJ1-5, with D unresolved. The receptor comes from a man younger than 30 with active or convalescent COVID-19. The CDR3 loop reads CAWSGGGQPQHF. The CDR3 coding sequence is TGTGCCTGGAGCGGAGGAGGCCAGCCCCAGCATTTT.